One and the same sample provided the 17 T cell receptor beta chains below, sequenced in a study of shared clonotypes between healthy human individuals. The data were produced by immunoSEQ multiplex PCR, yet TCRdb's version contains in-frame clones alone and is incomplete. The sample has about 680,000 clones; 92% are singletons. The naive CD8 population came from CD45RO-negative cells selected for CCR7, without terminally differentiated effector memory CD45RA+ cells. Sequencing was performed on naive CD8+ T cells sorted from blood. These receptors were taken from a man under 40 in good health.

This sequence joins TRBV7-9 and TRBJ2-7; 9 bases map to TRBD1. The V gene's germline CDR1 is SEHNR and CDR2 FQNEAQ (reference sequence). This CDR3 has 14 amino acids. J lost 3 bases, V lost 4 bases, and 4 bases had no gene match. CDR3 DNA sequence: TGTGCCAGCAGCTCGGCGGGACAGGGCTACGAGCAGTACTTC. Protein product: CASSSAGQGYEQYF. The whole variable domain, remainder taken from reference TRBV7-9 and TRBJ2-7, is DTGVSQNPRHKITKRGQNVTFRCDPISEHNRLYWYRQTLGQGPEFLTYFQNEAQLEKSRLLSDRFSAERPKGSFSTLEIQRTEQGDSAMYLCASSSAGQGYEQYFGPGTRLTVT.

CDR3 DNA sequence: TGTGCCAGCAGTTACGTCAGGGGGGAACGAGAGACCCAGTACTTC. Translating gives CASSYVRGERETQYF. V usage is TRBV6-5 and J usage is TRBJ2-5; weak D call: TRBD1 (7 bases). Germline assignment: CDR1 MNHEY and CDR2 SVGAGI. This CDR3 contains 15 residues. The V end was cut by 2 bases, the J end by 4 bases, with 14 bases between.

The V call is TRBV7-2, the J call TRBJ2-1, with a tentative D call TRBD2 (6 bases). V was trimmed by 1 base and J by 2 bases, leaving 12 bases between them. The CDR3 is 16 amino acids. CDR1 is SGHTA and CDR2 is FQGNSA in the germline V gene. The CDR3 DNA reads TGTGCCAGCAGCTTAGTTCCAGCGGGTGCCTACAATGAGCAGTTCTTC. Amino acid sequence: CASSLVPAGAYNEQFF. Full variable domain (outside the CDR3, taken from reference TRBV7-2 and TRBJ2-1): GAGVSQSPSNKVTEKGKDVELRCDPISGHTALYWYRQSLGQGLEFLIYFQGNSAPDKSGLPSDRFSAERTGGSVSTLTIQRTQQEDSAVYLCASSLVPAGAYNEQFFGPGTRLTVL.

J is TRBJ2-3 and V is TRBV27; 7 bases are a match to TRBD1. The CDR3 has 20 residues. V gave up 1 base and J gave up 1 base; unmatched junction bases: 17. Per the germline V gene, CDR1 is MNHEY and CDR2 is SMNVEV (reference sequence). The CDR3 nucleotides are TGTGCCAGCAGTTTATATTTAGTTGGTGGGACAGCGAGGGGCACAGATACGCAGTATTTT. This encodes CASSLYLVGGTARGTDTQYF.

The rearrangement links TRBV15 to TRBJ2-2; tentative D call: TRBD2 (5 bases). V lost 1 base, J lost 5 bases, and 8 bases lay in between. From germline, CDR1 is LNHNV and CDR2 YYDKDF (reference sequence). The CDR3 extends over 14 amino acids. CDR3 DNA: TGTGCCACCAGCAGAGTGGGAGTTACCGGGGAGCTGTTTTTT. Encoded protein: CATSRVGVTGELFF.

This clone was seen once. This chain uses TRBV19 with TRBJ2-1, with TRBD1 identical over 7 bases. Germline V gene data show CDR1 as LNHDA and CDR2 as SQIVND (reference sequence). The CDR3 extends over 15 amino acids. V shed 5 bases, J shed 2 bases, and the junction held 6 bases outside the gene matches. The CDR3 DNA reads as TGTGCCAGTAGTCCCGGGACAGCTACCTACAATGAGCAGTTCTTC. It encodes CASSPGTATYNEQFF. The full variable domain, its missing parts supplied by reference TRBV19 and TRBJ2-1, is DGGITQSPKYLFRKEGQNVTLSCEQNLNHDAMYWYRQDPGQGLRLIYYSQIVNDFQKGDIAEGYSVSREKKESFPLTVTSAQKNPTAFYLCASSPGTATYNEQFFGPGTRLTVL.

The chain links TRBV25-1 to TRBJ2-3; TRBD2 agrees at 8 bases. The J segment lost 2 bases and the V segment lost 6 bases, leaving 10 bases of the junction unmatched. The germline V gene has CDR1 MGHDK and CDR2 SYGVNS. This CDR3 contains 16 residues. CDR3 nucleotide sequence: TGTGCCAGCAGGCCTACCGGGACTAGTGTCACAGATACGCAGTATTTT. It specifies CASRPTGTSVTDTQYF.

This chain links TRBV9 with TRBJ2-1, with 8 bases fitting TRBD1. Germline assignment: CDR1 SGDLS and CDR2 YYNGEE. This CDR3 has 12 residues. With V trimmed by 4 bases and J by 12 bases, 6 bases remained unmatched. In nucleotides, the CDR3 is TGTGCCAGCAGCCCAGGGGGCGAGGGGCAGTTCTTC. It specifies CASSPGGEGQFF.

This chain joins TRBV6-5 and TRBJ1-4; D is perhaps TRBD1 (6 bases). Trimming took off 2 bases at V and 7 bases at J, with 8 bases between the two ends. This CDR3 is built from 13 residues. In germline, CDR1 is MNHEY, CDR2 SVGAGI. Here the CDR3 reads CASSYGTLEKLFF. The CDR3 region has the DNA TGTGCCAGCAGTTACGGGACACTTGAAAAACTGTTTTTT.

In its sample, this clone was seen once. Relative to the germline gene, one junction end is altered; a read error may explain this. The chain carries TRBV7-9 and TRBJ2-1; D possibly corresponds to TRBD2 (6 bases). The CDR3 runs to 12 residues. The germline V gene has CDR1 SEHNR and CDR2 FQNEAQ (reference sequence). The CDR3 region is CASSSPGDRELF. CDR3 sequence (DNA): TGTGCCAGCAGCTCCCCGGGGGACCGGGAGCTCTTC. The full variable domain, in which reference TRBV7-9 and TRBJ2-1 provide the parts outside the CDR3, is DTGVSQNPRHKITKRGQNVTFRCDPISEHNRLYWYRQTLGQGPEFLTYFQNEAQLEKSRLLSDRFSAERPKGSFSTLEIQRTEQGDSAMYLCASSSPGDRELFGPGTRLTVL.

This rearrangement joins TRBV28 to TRBJ2-7; 7 bases are shared with TRBD2. Germline V gene data show CDR1 as MDHEN and CDR2 as SYDVKM. The CDR3 spans 15 residues. V lost 5 bases, J lost 4 bases, and 11 bases stayed unmatched. The CDR3 reads CASSTDRDYIYEQYF. The CDR3 region has the DNA TGTGCCAGCAGTACCGACCGGGACTACATTTACGAGCAGTACTTC.

The CDR3 reads CATSSGRGLNEQFF. The CDR3 region has the DNA TGTGCCACCTCTAGCGGGAGAGGGCTTAATGAGCAGTTCTTC. The rearrangement links TRBV30 to TRBJ2-1; 10 nucleotides align to TRBD2. The CDR3 is made up of 14 amino acids. Germline V CDR1 and CDR2: GTSNPN, SVGIG (reference sequence). With 8 bases clipped from V and 7 bases from J, the junction kept 11 bases outside the gene matches.

V is TRBV7-6 and J is TRBJ2-5; D not certain. V shed 4 bases and J shed 5 bases, with 11 bases lying between them. The germline CDR1 and CDR2 sequences are SGHVS and FNYEAQ. The CDR3 is 13 residues long. The CDR3 loop reads CASSSTNWETQYF. The CDR3 DNA sequence: TGTGCCAGCAGCTCCACAAATTGGGAGACCCAGTACTTC. Combining the CDR3 with reference TRBV7-6 and TRBJ2-5 gives the whole variable domain GAGVSQSPRYKVTKRGQDVALRCDPISGHVSLYWYRQALGQGPEFLTYFNYEAQQDKSGLPNDRFSAERPEGSISTLTIQRTEQRDSAMYRCASSSTNWETQYFGPGTRLLVL.

The V and J genes are TRBV28 and TRBJ1-3; unclear D gene. V was pared by 7 bases and J by 3 bases, with 13 bases between. CDR1 and CDR2 from the germline V gene are MDHEN and SYDVKM. The CDR3 is 14 amino acids. The CDR3 region is CASTPLLGGNTIYF. CDR3 bases: TGTGCCAGCACCCCCCTCCTGGGTGGAAACACCATATATTTT.

The V call is TRBV29-1, the J call TRBJ1-2; 11 nucleotides agree with TRBD1. The CDR3 consists of 12 residues. The germline CDR1 and CDR2 sequences are SQVTM and ANQGSEA. J gave up 8 bases and V 5 bases, and 4 bases lay outside the gene matches. The CDR3 protein is CSVQGTGGGYTF. DNA for the CDR3: TGCAGCGTTCAAGGGACAGGGGGAGGCTACACCTTC.

This clone was seen only once. V usage is TRBV7-9 and J usage is TRBJ2-3, with D hard to call. V lost 6 bases, J lost 2 bases, and 9 bases lay in between. Germline V CDR1 and CDR2: SEHNR, FQNEAQ (reference sequence). This CDR3 has 13 residues. CDR3 region: CASRDKYTDTQYF. In nucleotides, the CDR3 is TGTGCCAGCAGAGACAAGTACACAGATACGCAGTATTTT.

Here the CDR3 DNA reads TGTGCCAGCACCACGACCGGGACAGGGGTCGGCGAGCAGTACTTC. Translated: CASTTTGTGVGEQYF. The chain carries TRBV7-6 and TRBJ2-7, with TRBD1 matching 10 bases. Looked up from germline, CDR1 is SGHVS and CDR2 is FNYEAQ. The CDR3 contains 15 residues. After removal of 7 bases from V and 6 bases from J, the junction contained 12 bases not matched to a gene.